These 32 T cell receptor beta chains originate from one sample sequenced in a study of shared clonotypes between healthy human individuals. TCRdb's copy holds only in-frame clones and misses some; the assay was immunoSEQ multiplex PCR. The table has some 1.5 million clones, 96% seen once. Source material: naive CD4+ T cells sorted from blood. Described subset: CD45RA+ positively selected. The receptors here all came from a young man in good health.

This chain uses TRBV11-3 with TRBJ1-1, with D maybe TRBD1 (6 bases). The germline V and J ends were trimmed by 6 bases and 0 bases, with 8 bases remaining between them. The germline V gene encodes CDR1 SGHNT and CDR2 YENEEA. This CDR3 is 13 amino acids long. CDR3 region: CASSGQLNTEAFF. CDR3 nucleotide sequence: TGTGCCAGCAGTGGACAGTTGAACACTGAAGCTTTCTTT.

The chain is built from TRBV6-4 and TRBJ2-1; possibly TRBD1 or TRBD2 for D (6 bases each). V was clipped by 5 bases and J by 9 bases, with 17 bases between them. Germline loops: CDR1 MRHNA, CDR2 SNTAGT. The CDR3 is made up of 14 amino acids. Here the CDR3 DNA reads TGTGCCAGCAGTACAGGGACTGGCATCGCTGAGCAGTTCTTC. This codes for CASSTGTGIAEQFF.

This rearrangement joins TRBV6-5 to TRBJ1-1; tentatively, D is TRBD1 (5 bases). The CDR3 is made up of 15 amino acids. V lost 2 bases and J lost 5, with 15 bases in between. Germline values: CDR1 MNHEY, CDR2 SVGAGI. CDR3 sequence: CASSYRQRVGTEAFF. CDR3 in DNA: TGTGCCAGCAGTTACCGACAGCGCGTTGGGACTGAAGCTTTCTTT.

The CDR3 loop reads CASSLREGRTGELFF. In DNA, the CDR3 is TGTGCCAGCAGCTTGAGGGAGGGCCGAACCGGGGAGCTGTTTTTT. The chain uses TRBV5-6 and TRBJ2-2; TRBD2 agrees at 7 bases. There are 15 residues in the CDR3. From germline, CDR1 is SGHDT and CDR2 YYEEEE. The junction had 5 bases not matched to a gene; V was cut back by 1 base and J by 5 bases.

The chain joins TRBV7-3 to TRBJ2-3; D may be TRBD1 (5 bases). CDR1 and CDR2 from the germline V gene are SGHTA and FQGTGA. V was pared by 4 bases and J by 0 bases, with 11 bases between. The CDR3 contains 15 residues. The CDR3 DNA sequence: TGTGCCAGCAGCTCGTCGACAGCTAGCACAGATACGCAGTATTTT. Its protein is CASSSSTASTDTQYF.

This chain links TRBV18 with TRBJ2-7; 7 bases map to TRBD1. The CDR3 consists of 13 residues. Germline trimming cut 5 bases from V and 2 bases from J; bases unmatched to any gene: 3. The germline V gene has CDR1 KGHSH and CDR2 LQKENI. CDR3 coding DNA: TGTGCCAGCTCAGAGGGGACAGCCTACGAGCAGTACTTC. This codes for CASSEGTAYEQYF.

This rearrangement joins TRBV7-9 to TRBJ2-7; the match to TRBD2 covers 14 bases. The ends lost 1 base at V and 3 bases at J; junction bases unmatched: 8. This CDR3 has 18 residues. The V gene's germline CDR1 is SEHNR and CDR2 FQNEAQ (reference sequence). This CDR3 is CASSLGGLAGAPLYEQYF. Here the CDR3 DNA reads TGTGCCAGCAGCTTAGGGGGACTAGCGGGAGCGCCCCTCTACGAGCAGTACTTC.

J is TRBJ2-5 and V is TRBV5-1, with D unclear. This CDR3 is 13 amino acids long. With 4 bases removed from V and 1 base from J, the gap between germline ends came to 8 bases. Germline V gene lookup returns CDR1 SGHRS and CDR2 YFSETQ. The CDR3 protein is CASSPTPQETQYF. The CDR3 bases are TGCGCCAGCAGCCCGACCCCCCAAGAGACCCAGTACTTC.

This clone was picked up one time. The J gene is TRBJ1-2, the V gene TRBV5-6; D ambiguous. The V end was cut by 1 base, the J end by 6 bases, with 19 bases between. This CDR3 is built from 16 residues. Germline V gene lookup returns CDR1 SGHDT and CDR2 YYEEEE. The CDR3 here is CASSLRRAATFDGYTF. The CDR3 DNA sequence: TGTGCCAGCAGCTTGCGCCGGGCCGCGACGTTTGATGGCTACACCTTC.

This clone was recorded only once. The chain combines TRBV15 with TRBJ2-3, with 10 bases fitting TRBD1. J was trimmed by 3 bases and V by 3 bases; bases with no gene match: 3. Germline CDR1 reads LNHNV; CDR2 reads YYDKDF (reference sequence). The CDR3 loop spans 15 amino acids. The CDR3, as DNA: TGTGCCACCAGCAGGACAGGGGGCCGGACAGATACGCAGTATTTT. As protein: CATSRTGGRTDTQYF.

The chain links TRBV10-2 to TRBJ2-1, with TRBD1 matching over 8 bases. From germline, CDR1 is WSHSY and CDR2 SAAADI. V lost 6 bases to trimming and J lost 1 base; unmatched junction nucleotides: 8. The CDR3 has 16 residues. CDR3 coding DNA: TGCGCCAGCAGCACGGACAGGGTGATTTCCTACAATGAGCAGTTCTTC. Protein product: CASSTDRVISYNEQFF.

V is TRBV6-4 and J is TRBJ2-3; D ambiguous. Germline values: CDR1 MRHNA, CDR2 SNTAGT. There are 13 residues in the CDR3. V dropped 3 bases and J dropped 1 base, with 5 bases sitting between them. CDR3 sequence reads: CASSERRTDTQYF. CDR3 DNA: TGTGCCAGCAGTGAAAGGCGCACAGATACGCAGTATTTT.

The V gene is TRBV7-9, the J gene TRBJ2-1; 9 bases map to TRBD2. The germline CDR1 and CDR2 sequences are SEHNR and FQNEAQ (reference sequence). The CDR3 covers 16 residues. V lost 8 bases, J lost 9 bases, and 17 bases stayed unmatched. The DNA for the CDR3 is TGTGCCAGCTCTCCCCTCAGCGGGAGGCCCCATCGTGAGCAGTTCTTC. Translation: CASSPLSGRPHREQFF.

This clone was detected once. J is TRBJ2-1 and V is TRBV10-2; D gene uncertain. There are 13 residues in the CDR3. V was cut by 3 bases and J by 8 bases, with 11 bases left in between. From germline, CDR1 is WSHSY and CDR2 SAAADI. CDR3 sequence (DNA): TGCGCCAGCAGTGAACCGACTGGGGATGAGCAGTTCTTC. Translation gives CASSEPTGDEQFF.

V gene TRBV5-5 combines with J gene TRBJ1-1; D is perhaps TRBD1 (5 bases). V gave up 7 bases and J gave up 1 base, with 14 bases separating them. CDR3 length equals 14 residues. Germline CDR1 and CDR2: SGHKS and YYEKEE (reference sequence). In nucleotides, the CDR3 is TGTGCCAGCTGGGCGTCAGGGCAGAACACTGAAGCTTTCTTT. It specifies CASWASGQNTEAFF.

The chain is built from TRBV4-1 and TRBJ2-1, with TRBD2 identical over 9 bases. The CDR3 runs to 20 residues. Per germline, CDR1 MGHRA and CDR2 YSYEKL. J was trimmed by 7 bases and V by 3 bases; bases with no gene match: 22. DNA for the CDR3: TGCGCCAGCAGCCATGGGGGACAAGGGAATTTAGCGGGAGTCTCAAATGAGCAGTTCTTC. This encodes CASSHGGQGNLAGVSNEQFF.

J is TRBJ1-5 and V is TRBV28; D gene uncertain. The V end lost 3 bases, the J end lost 4 bases, and 7 bases lay between the germline ends. This CDR3 is built from 13 residues. Germline assignment: CDR1 MDHEN and CDR2 SYDVKM. The CDR3 spells CASSLFFNQPQHF. As DNA, the CDR3 is TGTGCCAGCAGTTTGTTTTTTAATCAGCCCCAGCATTTT. Complete variable domain (other parts from reference TRBV28 and TRBJ1-5): DVKVTQSSRYLVKRTGEKVFLECVQDMDHENMFWYRQDPGLGLRLIYFSYDVKMKEKGDIPEGYSVSREKKERFSLILESASTNQTSMYLCASSLFFNQPQHFGDGTRLSIL.

This chain connects TRBV5-1 to TRBJ2-7; D is uncertain. CDR1 and CDR2 (germline): SGHRS, YFSETQ. Between the trimmed V and J ends, which lost 2 bases and 0 bases, there was a span of 15 bases. This CDR3 comprises 16 residues. CDR3 region: CASSLRLRYSSYEQYF. In nucleotides, the CDR3 is TGCGCCAGCAGCTTACGACTGCGCTACTCCTCCTACGAGCAGTACTTC.

In DNA form, the CDR3 reads TGTGCCAGCGACTTGGGAGGTATCACAGATACGCAGTATTTT. This sequence encodes CASDLGGITDTQYF. The chain uses TRBV28 and TRBJ2-3; tentative D call: TRBD2 (6 bases). CDR1 is MDHEN, CDR2 SYDVKM, per germline. Trimming stripped 8 bases from V and 2 bases from J, with 14 bases between. The CDR3 sequence is 14 residues long.

A single count supports this clone. The gene calls are TRBV28 and TRBJ2-1; D possibly corresponds to TRBD1 (6 bases). CDR3 length: 13 amino acids. Germline loops: CDR1 MDHEN, CDR2 SYDVKM. The CDR3 loop reads CVITGSPSYEQFF. CDR3 DNA: TGTGTCATAACAGGGTCCCCATCTTATGAGCAGTTCTTC.

The V call is TRBV21-1, the J call TRBJ2-7; the table assigns TRBD2, which was not confirmed against the DNA. TRBV21-1 corresponds to a pseudogene. The CDR3 is 17 amino acids. The CDR3 coding sequence is TGTGCCAGCAGCAAAGCGGTTACTAGCGGGAGTTTCTACGAGCAGTACTTC. Protein product: CASSKAVTSGSFYEQYF.

The CDR3 region is CASRGRGSSGNTIYF. The CDR3 coding sequence is TGTGCCAGCAGAGGGAGAGGAAGCTCTGGAAACACCATATATTTT. This chain uses TRBV14 with TRBJ1-3; D remains ambiguous. Trimming removed 6 bases at V and 0 bases at J, with 12 bases between. This CDR3 has 15 amino acids. Germline V gene lookup returns CDR1 SGHDN and CDR2 FVKESK.

The V gene is TRBV18, the J gene TRBJ2-7, with a weak D call TRBD2 (6 bases). V was pared by 3 bases and J by 3 bases, with 9 bases between. The germline V gene encodes CDR1 KGHSH and CDR2 LQKENI. The CDR3 consists of 13 residues. CDR3 protein: CASSPQRVYEQYF. The DNA of the CDR3 is TGTGCCAGCTCACCCCAGCGGGTCTACGAGCAGTACTTC. Filled out from reference TRBV18 and TRBJ2-7, the complete variable domain reads NAGVMQNPRHLVRRRGQEARLRCSPMKGHSHVYWYRQLPEEGLKFMVYLQKENIIDESGMPKERFSAEFPKEGPSILRIQQVVRGDSAAYFCASSPQRVYEQYFGPGTRLTVT.

In the case of this clone: Other nucleotide sequences from this sample produce the same CDR3. The chain combines TRBV18 with TRBJ2-3; no clear D gene. With 4 bases removed from V and 5 bases from J, the gap between germline ends came to 4 bases. Germline V gene sequence: CDR1 KGHSH, CDR2 LQKENI. The CDR3 covers 11 residues. CDR3 region: CASSRGDTQYF. DNA of the CDR3: TGTGCCAGCTCACGGGGAGATACGCAGTATTTT.

This clone turned up a few times. This sequence joins TRBV6-5 and TRBJ2-1; maybe TRBD2 (5 bases). The germline gives CDR1 MNHEY, CDR2 SVGAGI. Trimming shortened V by 10 bases and J by 7 bases, and 11 bases separated the two germline ends. The CDR3 runs to 11 residues. The CDR3 nucleotides are TGTGCCATCTCCAGAGGGAATGAGCAGTTCTTC. This gives the protein CAISRGNEQFF.

The sample holds a few counts of this clone. CDR3 sequence (DNA): TGTGCCTGGAGTGTACAAGGGACAGGGGGTGAAAAACTGTTTTTT. Amino acids: CAWSVQGTGGEKLFF. The chain has TRBV30 and TRBJ1-4; 11 bases are shared with TRBD1. Germline lookup yields CDR1 GTSNPN and CDR2 SVGIG (reference sequence). J gave up 7 bases and V 0 bases, and 4 bases lay outside the gene matches. The CDR3 runs to 15 residues.

A remark on this clone: At one boundary the junction diverges from the germline segment, which might be a read error. The V call is TRBV28, the J call TRBJ1-4, with D possibly being TRBD1 (6 bases). Germline CDR1 is MDHEN and CDR2 is SYDVKM. CDR3 length: 13 amino acids. The CDR3 spells CACRGSRNEKLFF. The CDR3 DNA sequence: TGTGCCTGCAGGGGATCGCGCAATGAAAAACTGTTTTTT.

This chain uses TRBV9 with TRBJ1-1, with D possibly TRBD1 on 6 matching bases. The CDR3 spans 14 residues. Trimming shortened V by 0 bases and J by 6 bases, and 12 bases separated the two germline ends. The germline gives CDR1 SGDLS, CDR2 YYNGEE. The CDR3 protein is CASSVVEGGAEAFF. Here the CDR3 DNA reads TGTGCCAGCAGCGTAGTTGAAGGGGGGGCTGAAGCTTTCTTT.

The J gene is TRBJ2-2, the V gene TRBV6-5, with 7 nucleotides matching TRBD2. After removal of 2 bases from V and 6 bases from J, the junction contained 9 bases not matched to a gene. This CDR3 comprises 16 residues. The V gene's germline CDR1 is MNHEY and CDR2 SVGAGI. The CDR3 here is CASSYTVAGVSGELFF. CDR3 in DNA: TGTGCCAGCAGTTACACGGTCGCGGGAGTCTCCGGGGAGCTGTTTTTT.

The chain links TRBV10-1 to TRBJ2-3, with 8 bases lining up with TRBD2. The CDR3 totals 16 residues. Germline V gives CDR1 WNHNN, CDR2 SYGVQD (reference sequence). Trimming took 5 bases from V and 3 from J; bases not matched to a gene: 10. The CDR3 is CASSSGRTSWTDTQYF. As DNA, the CDR3 is TGCGCCAGCAGTAGCGGGAGAACTTCTTGGACAGATACGCAGTATTTT.

The chain couples TRBV5-4 to TRBJ1-4; 8 positions agree with TRBD1. Per the germline V gene, CDR1 is SGHNT and CDR2 is YYREEE (reference sequence). The CDR3 length is 14 residues. The junction had 5 bases not matched to a gene; V was cut back by 3 bases and J by 7 bases. The CDR3 spells CASSSGQGREKLFF. The CDR3 coding sequence is TGTGCCAGCAGCTCCGGACAGGGACGTGAAAAACTGTTTTTT.

The chain carries TRBV7-2 and TRBJ2-3, with D hard to call. CDR3 length: 14 residues. V gave up 5 bases and J gave up 6 bases, with 15 bases separating them. Germline lookup yields CDR1 SGHTA and CDR2 FQGNSA. Here the CDR3 reads CASSTQFQPDTQYF. CDR3 sequence (DNA): TGTGCCAGCAGCACTCAATTCCAGCCGGATACGCAGTATTTT.